The 29 T cell receptor beta chains below come from one sample, sequenced in a study of blood T cell repertoires in COVID-19. Libraries were prepared by immunoSEQ multiplex PCR; TCRdb keeps only in-frame clonotypes and omits some of them. The data contain some 370,000 clones, more than 75% of them singletons. Sample: peripheral blood. These receptors were obtained from a woman aged 25-40 years with COVID-19, enrolled during active disease.

The chain recombines TRBV2 with TRBJ2-5; 7 bases fit TRBD2. V gave up 2 bases and J gave up 1 base; unmatched junction bases: 4. The germline gives CDR1 SNHLY, CDR2 FYNNEI. This CDR3 is built from 15 residues. CDR3 DNA: TGTGCCAGCAGTGAAAGCGGGGCCAGCCAAGAGACCCAGTACTTC. Translation gives CASSESGASQETQYF.

This sequence joins TRBV7-2 and TRBJ1-3, with no clear D. CDR3 size: 14 residues. CDR1 and CDR2 (germline): SGHTA, FQGNSA. V shed 5 bases and J shed 4 bases, with 12 bases lying between them. The CDR3 reads CASSPPEDGNTIYF. The CDR3 coding sequence is TGTGCCAGCAGCCCCCCGGAGGACGGAAACACCATATATTTT.

This chain uses TRBV5-6 with TRBJ2-7, with D possibly matching TRBD1 (7 bases). There are 16 residues in the CDR3. V was trimmed by 4 bases and J by 0 bases, leaving 17 bases between them. Germline assignment: CDR1 SGHDT and CDR2 YYEEEE. The CDR3 coding sequence is TGTGCCAGCAGCCTAAGAGGAGGGGGCGCCTCCTACGAGCAGTACTTC. This sequence encodes CASSLRGGGASYEQYF.

The chain has TRBV28 and TRBJ2-2, with TRBD1 matching 7 bases. Trimming took 5 bases from V and 4 from J; bases not matched to a gene: 7. In germline, CDR1 is MDHEN, CDR2 SYDVKM. This CDR3 comprises 15 residues. The CDR3 region is CASSLGQLGTGELFF. CDR3 sequence (DNA): TGTGCCAGCAGTCTGGGACAGTTGGGCACCGGGGAGCTGTTTTTT.

The CDR3 here is CASRGGTSYEQYF. As DNA, the CDR3 is TGTGCCAGCAGGGGGGGGACCTCCTACGAGCAGTACTTC. The genes are TRBV3-1 (or the pseudogene TRBV3-2) and TRBJ2-7, with 7 bases aligning to TRBD2. The V gene's germline CDR1 is LGHDT and CDR2 YNNKEL (reference sequence). This CDR3 spans 13 amino acids. The junction had 2 bases not matched to a gene; V was cut back by 6 bases and J by 0 bases.

The chain is built from TRBV19 and TRBJ1-5; tentative D call: TRBD1 (6 bases). From germline, CDR1 is LNHDA and CDR2 SQIVND (reference sequence). Trimming removed 10 bases at V and 4 bases at J, with 14 bases between. The CDR3 length is 13 residues. The CDR3 region is CATSDRMNQPQHF. The DNA of the CDR3 is TGTGCCACCTCAGACAGGATGAATCAGCCCCAGCATTTT.

The V and J genes are TRBV4-1 and TRBJ2-2; 7 positions agree with TRBD2. Germline V lookup: CDR1 MGHRA, CDR2 YSYEKL. Trimming removed 4 bases from V and 7 bases from J; junction bases left unmatched: 9. This CDR3 has 15 amino acids. The CDR3 loop is CASSRPGGESGELFF. The CDR3, as DNA: TGCGCCAGCAGCCGTCCTGGGGGGGAGAGCGGGGAGCTGTTTTTT.

This clone was seen a single time. This chain joins TRBV4-3 and TRBJ2-1; 9 positions match TRBD2. The CDR3 spans 15 residues. Trimming cost V 4 bases and J 0 bases; bases outside gene matches: 1. Looked up from germline, CDR1 is LGHNA and CDR2 is YSLEER. The CDR3 region has the DNA TGCGCCAGCAGCCTGACTAGCGGCTCCTACAATGAGCAGTTCTTC. It specifies CASSLTSGSYNEQFF.

The J gene is TRBJ2-7, the V gene TRBV7-9, with TRBD1 matching over 10 bases. Germline V gene data show CDR1 as SEHNR and CDR2 as FQNEAQ (reference sequence). Unmatched junction bases numbered 3, after V lost 2 bases and J lost 5 bases. There are 14 residues in the CDR3. The CDR3 region is CASSLTGTGDEQYF. CDR3 coding DNA: TGTGCCAGCAGCTTAACCGGGACAGGGGACGAGCAGTACTTC.

V is TRBV7-9 and J is TRBJ2-1; 10 positions agree with TRBD1. With V trimmed by 4 bases and J by 7 bases, 10 bases remained unmatched. Germline CDR1 and CDR2: SEHNR and FQNEAQ (reference sequence). The CDR3 loop spans 16 amino acids. The CDR3 loop is CASSSNRDRGGNEQFF. The DNA of the CDR3 is TGTGCCAGCAGCTCGAACCGGGACAGGGGAGGGAATGAGCAGTTCTTC.

There are a few counts of this clone. The genes are TRBV5-5 and TRBJ2-7, with D unresolved. This CDR3 has 14 residues. The germline V gene has CDR1 SGHKS and CDR2 YYEKEE (reference sequence). The V end lost 0 bases, the J end lost 7 bases, and 14 bases lay between the germline ends. The CDR3 sequence: CASSLGPLRGEQYF. The CDR3 nucleotides read TGTGCCAGCAGCTTGGGGCCTCTACGAGGAGAGCAGTACTTC.

The rearrangement joins TRBV19 to TRBJ2-3; 7 nucleotides agree with TRBD1. The CDR3 sequence is 15 residues long. Germline V gene lookup returns CDR1 LNHDA and CDR2 SQIVND (reference sequence). V was pared by 3 bases and J by 4 bases, with 7 bases of the junction left unmatched. CDR3 DNA sequence: TGTGCCAGTAGTATTTGGACAGGTACCGCAGATACGCAGTATTTT. It yields the protein CASSIWTGTADTQYF.

The chain links TRBV25-1 to TRBJ2-2, with D tentatively TRBD1 (6 bases). The CDR3 length is 13 residues. The germline V and J ends were trimmed by 7 bases and 6 bases, with 12 bases remaining between them. CDR1 MGHDK and CDR2 SYGVNS come from the germline V gene. The CDR3 nucleotides are TGTGCCAGCACCCAAGGGGGACCCGGGGAGCTGTTTTTT. It translates to CASTQGGPGELFF.

The J gene is TRBJ2-1, the V gene TRBV27, with 8 nucleotides matching TRBD1. CDR3 length: 15 amino acids. Germline V lookup: CDR1 MNHEY, CDR2 SMNVEV (reference sequence). V lost 3 bases and J lost 8; bases outside the gene matches: 9. The chain's CDR3 is CASSFLQGARDEQFF. The CDR3 DNA sequence: TGTGCCAGCAGTTTCCTGCAGGGGGCGCGGGATGAGCAGTTCTTC.

The V gene is TRBV14, the J gene TRBJ2-5, with a tentative D call TRBD1 (5 bases). V was shortened by 1 base and J by 7 bases, with 7 bases between the two germline ends. The CDR3 has 12 amino acids. The germline CDR1 and CDR2 sequences are SGHDN and FVKESK. CDR3 residues: CASSQVDRTQYF. The CDR3 nucleotides are TGTGCCAGCAGCCAAGTCGACAGGACCCAGTACTTC.

The chain recombines TRBV19 with TRBJ2-7, with D perhaps TRBD1 (5 bases). The germline gives CDR1 LNHDA, CDR2 SQIVND (reference sequence). CDR3 length: 15 residues. The V end lost 1 base, the J end lost 4 bases, and 14 bases lay between the germline ends. The CDR3 reads CASSIASRRAYEQYF. The CDR3 DNA sequence: TGTGCCAGTAGTATAGCCTCGCGCAGGGCTTACGAGCAGTACTTC.

This CDR3 is CASRLGSSGNTIYF. CDR3 nucleotides: TGTGCCAGCAGGCTCGGGAGCTCTGGAAACACCATATATTTT. The chain carries TRBV6-5 and TRBJ1-3; no firm D call. This CDR3 region has 14 residues. V lost 6 bases, J lost 0 bases, and 9 bases lay in between. Germline CDR1 reads MNHEY; CDR2 reads SVGAGI.

The chain carries TRBV12-3 or TRBV12-4 and TRBJ2-5, with a weak D call TRBD1 (5 bases). Trimming took 3 bases from V and 4 from J, leaving 9 bases between them. The CDR3 loop spans 13 amino acids. The CDR3 reads CASSFSGAETQYF. The CDR3 DNA is TGTGCCAGCAGTTTCTCTGGGGCAGAGACCCAGTACTTC.

The chain uses TRBV27 and TRBJ2-6; 12 nucleotides match TRBD2. The V and J ends lost 6 bases and 0 bases, in that order; junction bases with no gene match: 0. CDR3 length: 16 amino acids. Germline CDR1 and CDR2: MNHEY and SMNVEV (reference sequence). CDR3 sequence reads: CASRLAGGSGANVLTF. The CDR3 DNA follows: TGTGCCAGCAGACTAGCGGGAGGCTCTGGGGCCAACGTCCTGACTTTC.

The DNA for the CDR3 is TGTGCCACCTCGACCCAGGGTGCCAAAAACATTCAGTACTTC. This gives the protein CATSTQGAKNIQYF. The rearrangement links TRBV19 to TRBJ2-4; tentatively, D is TRBD1 (5 bases). Trimming shortened V by 10 bases and J by 1 base, and 14 bases separated the two germline ends. This CDR3 contains 14 residues. Looked up from germline, CDR1 is LNHDA and CDR2 is SQIVND (reference sequence).

This clone was counted only a few times. The chain carries TRBV9 and TRBJ2-1; possibly TRBD2 for D (5 bases). The germline V gene has CDR1 SGDLS and CDR2 YYNGEE. Trimming removed 3 bases at V and 2 bases at J, with 12 bases between. This CDR3 has 15 residues. CDR3 sequence reads: CASSALSGAYNEQFF. Here the CDR3 DNA reads TGTGCCAGCAGCGCGCTTTCCGGGGCCTACAATGAGCAGTTCTTC. The variable domain in full, completed from reference TRBV9 and TRBJ2-1, reads DSGVTQTPKHLITATGQRVTLRCSPRSGDLSVYWYQQSLDQGLQFLIQYYNGEERAKGNILERFSAQQFPDLHSELNLSSLELGDSALYFCASSALSGAYNEQFFGPGTRLTVL.

The chain joins TRBV28 to TRBJ2-5, with 11 positions matching TRBD1. The CDR3 contains 16 residues. Germline trimming cut 4 bases from V and 1 base from J; bases unmatched to any gene: 5. Germline values: CDR1 MDHEN, CDR2 SYDVKM. CDR3 in DNA: TGTGCCAGCAGTTCAGGACAGGGGGCCGGCCAAGAGACCCAGTACTTC. Encoded protein: CASSSGQGAGQETQYF.

CDR3 protein: CASSIGLRNYEQYF. CDR3 DNA sequence: TGTGCCAGTAGTATAGGACTTCGTAACTACGAGCAGTACTTC. This sequence joins TRBV19 and TRBJ2-7; no reliable D call. There are 14 residues in the CDR3. The V end was cut by 1 base, the J end by 3 bases, with 10 bases between. In germline, CDR1 is LNHDA, CDR2 SQIVND (reference sequence).

This clone was seen once. This rearrangement joins TRBV6-2 or TRBV6-3 to TRBJ2-7; D is ambiguous. This CDR3 spans 13 amino acids. Trimming pared 2 bases from V and 4 bases from J, leaving 9 bases between. The germline V gene encodes CDR1 MNHEY and CDR2 SVGEGT. The CDR3 bases are TGTGCCAGCAGTTACCACACCGATTACGAGCAGTACTTC. Its protein is CASSYHTDYEQYF.

This rearrangement joins TRBV5-1 to TRBJ2-1; the D gene is possibly TRBD2 (5 bases). The ends were cut back, 4 bases at V and 4 bases at J, with 18 bases in the middle. CDR1 and CDR2 (germline): SGHRS, YFSETQ. CDR3 length equals 16 residues. The CDR3 bases are TGCGCCAGCAGCGTAGCCGAAGTATCGGGATACAATGAGCAGTTCTTC. Amino acid sequence: CASSVAEVSGYNEQFF.

V and J are TRBV9 and TRBJ1-4; D gene uncertain. From germline, CDR1 is SGDLS and CDR2 YYNGEE. This CDR3 comprises 15 residues. V lost 4 bases and J lost 8, with 18 bases in between. Here the CDR3 reads CASSPGEGFWEKLFF. The DNA of the CDR3 is TGTGCCAGCAGCCCGGGAGAGGGTTTCTGGGAAAAACTGTTTTTT. The full variable domain, rest sourced from reference TRBV9 and TRBJ1-4, is DSGVTQTPKHLITATGQRVTLRCSPRSGDLSVYWYQQSLDQGLQFLIQYYNGEERAKGNILERFSAQQFPDLHSELNLSSLELGDSALYFCASSPGEGFWEKLFFGSGTQLSVL.

The chain couples TRBV30 to TRBJ2-3; the match to TRBD2 covers 7 bases. Germline trimming cut 0 bases from V and 1 base from J; bases unmatched to any gene: 1. The CDR3 spans 14 residues. Germline V gene data show CDR1 as GTSNPN and CDR2 as SVGIG (reference sequence). This CDR3 reads CAWSVLARTDTQYF. CDR3 nucleotide sequence: TGTGCCTGGAGTGTACTAGCGCGCACAGATACGCAGTATTTT. Complete variable domain (other parts from reference TRBV30 and TRBJ2-3): SQTIHQWPATLVQPVGSPLSLECTVEGTSNPNLYWYRQAAGRGLQLLFYSVGIGQISSEVPQNLSASRPQDRQFILSSKKLLLSDSGFYLCAWSVLARTDTQYFGPGTRLTVL.

The rearrangement uses TRBV5-8 and TRBJ1-3; weak D call: TRBD1 (5 bases). V gave up 0 bases and J gave up 4 bases, with 8 bases separating them. Germline CDR1 and CDR2: SGHTS and YDEGEE. The CDR3 runs to 14 residues. This CDR3 reads CASSLEGYGNTIYF. CDR3 DNA sequence: TGTGCCAGCAGCTTGGAGGGGTACGGAAACACCATATATTTT.

This sequence joins TRBV19 and TRBJ2-1; 9 nucleotides agree with TRBD2. V shed 7 bases and J 5 bases; nucleotides not matched to a gene: 15. The germline V gene has CDR1 LNHDA and CDR2 SQIVND (reference sequence). This CDR3 contains 17 residues. The CDR3 is CASTHSRGLAGNNEQFF. The CDR3 bases are TGTGCCAGTACCCATTCGCGGGGGCTAGCGGGGAACAATGAGCAGTTCTTC.